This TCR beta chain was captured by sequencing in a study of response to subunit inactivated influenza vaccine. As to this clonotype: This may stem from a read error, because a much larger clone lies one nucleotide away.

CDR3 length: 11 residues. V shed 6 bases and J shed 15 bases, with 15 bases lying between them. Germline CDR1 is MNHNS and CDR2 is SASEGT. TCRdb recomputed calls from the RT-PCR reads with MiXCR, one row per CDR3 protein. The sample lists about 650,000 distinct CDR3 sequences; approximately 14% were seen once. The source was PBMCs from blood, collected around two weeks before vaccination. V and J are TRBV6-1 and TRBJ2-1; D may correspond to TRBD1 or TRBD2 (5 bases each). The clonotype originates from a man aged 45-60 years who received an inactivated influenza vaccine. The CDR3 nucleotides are TGTGCCAGCAGGGATACGGGGACCCCGTTCTTC. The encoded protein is CASRDTGTPFF.